This T cell receptor beta chain is from a study of siplizumab effects on memory and regulatory T cells. Study-wide points: Proliferating Tregs' suppressive function in siplizumab cultures went unconfirmed. The diversity of naive T cells seemed greater than that of memory cells, and their alloresponse contribution seemed major.

Produced via immunoSEQ multiplex PCR; TCRdb's table is partial and in-frame only. The sample lists about 100,000 clones; more than 90% were seen once. Note on this clone: Its target is unknown.

What was sequenced was CD4+ T cells sorted from blood. This sequence was found in a human donor in good health.

The CDR3, as DNA: TGCAGTGTCGCCCGGGATCTCTACACCTTC. This gives the protein CSVARDLYTF. The gene calls are TRBV20-1 and TRBJ1-2, with D unresolved. This CDR3 is 10 amino acids long. V was shortened by 7 bases and J by 10 bases, with 13 bases between the two germline ends. CDR1 is DFQATT and CDR2 is SNEGSKA in the germline V gene (reference sequence).